This T cell receptor (beta chain) was captured by sequencing in a study of cytomegalovirus exposure and HLA in healthy donors. Overall study context: In a previous analysis, some 110 million unique TCR beta sequences were found from 170 million or so T cells. Findings and caveats of the study: In an earlier analysis, productive rearrangement rates for most beta V segments clustered near 87% or 30%. The number of N-insertions in an Asian-associated ancestry cluster was reportedly below the roughly 660-donor mean in a later analysis.

As concerns this clone: Its antigen is unknown.

Trimming cost V 3 bases and J 5 bases; bases outside gene matches: 9. Looked up from germline, CDR1 is MGHDK and CDR2 is SYGVNS. CDR3 length: 15 residues. In the PCR, 60 Vbeta and 13 Jbeta primers were used. Data came from immunoSEQ multiplex PCR; TCRdb stores just in-frame clones and leaves some out. The data hold around 200,000 clones, with around nine tenths observed a single time. Donors had nominal health at sampling but likely had unrecorded immune exposures. The gene calls are TRBV25-1 and TRBJ1-1, with TRBD1 identical over 7 bases. This receptor was identified in a woman younger than 30 in good health and CMV-seronegative. The sequencing sample was made of PBMCs. DNA for the CDR3: TGTGCCAGCAGTGACCGACAGGGATTCTCAACTGAAGCTTTCTTT. Translating it yields CASSDRQGFSTEAFF.